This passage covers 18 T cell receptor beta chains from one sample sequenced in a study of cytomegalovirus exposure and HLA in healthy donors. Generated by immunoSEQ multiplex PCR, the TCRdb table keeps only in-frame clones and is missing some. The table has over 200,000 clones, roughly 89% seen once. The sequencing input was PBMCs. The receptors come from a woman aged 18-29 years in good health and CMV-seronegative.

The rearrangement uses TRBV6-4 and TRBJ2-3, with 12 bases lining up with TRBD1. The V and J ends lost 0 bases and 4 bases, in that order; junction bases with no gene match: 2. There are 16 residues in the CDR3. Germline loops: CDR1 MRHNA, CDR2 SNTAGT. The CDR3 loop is CASSDSGTGGADTQYF. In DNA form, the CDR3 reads TGTGCCAGCAGTGACTCCGGGACAGGGGGCGCAGATACGCAGTATTTT.

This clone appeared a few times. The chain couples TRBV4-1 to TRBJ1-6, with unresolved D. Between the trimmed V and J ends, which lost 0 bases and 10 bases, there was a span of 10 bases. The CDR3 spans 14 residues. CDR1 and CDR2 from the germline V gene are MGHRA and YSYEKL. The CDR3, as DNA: TGCGCCAGCAGCCAAGACCAGATCACCTCACCCCTCCACTTT. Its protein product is CASSQDQITSPLHF.

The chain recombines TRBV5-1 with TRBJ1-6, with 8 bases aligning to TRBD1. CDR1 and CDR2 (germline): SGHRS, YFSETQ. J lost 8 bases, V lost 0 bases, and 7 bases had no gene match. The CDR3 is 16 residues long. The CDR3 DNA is TGCGCCAGCAGCTTGGTCCCAGGGGGCGCCGATTCACCCCTCCACTTT. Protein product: CASSLVPGGADSPLHF.

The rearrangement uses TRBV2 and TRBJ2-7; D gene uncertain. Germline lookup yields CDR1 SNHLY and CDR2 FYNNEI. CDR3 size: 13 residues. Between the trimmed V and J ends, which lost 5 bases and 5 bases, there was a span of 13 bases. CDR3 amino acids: CASSLAARHEQYF. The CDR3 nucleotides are TGTGCCAGCAGTTTGGCAGCGAGGCACGAGCAGTACTTC.

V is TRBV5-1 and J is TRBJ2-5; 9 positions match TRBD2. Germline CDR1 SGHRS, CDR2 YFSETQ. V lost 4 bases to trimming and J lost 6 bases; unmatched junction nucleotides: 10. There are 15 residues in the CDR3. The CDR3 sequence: CASSLGLAWTQTQYF. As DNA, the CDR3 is TGCGCCAGCAGCCTTGGACTAGCGTGGACGCAGACCCAGTACTTC.

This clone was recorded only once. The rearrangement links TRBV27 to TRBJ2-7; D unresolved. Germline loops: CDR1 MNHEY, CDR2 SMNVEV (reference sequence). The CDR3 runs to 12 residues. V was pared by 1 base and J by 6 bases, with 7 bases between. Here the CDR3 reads CASSLYTGEQYF. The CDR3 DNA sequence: TGTGCCAGCAGTTTATACACGGGCGAGCAGTACTTC.

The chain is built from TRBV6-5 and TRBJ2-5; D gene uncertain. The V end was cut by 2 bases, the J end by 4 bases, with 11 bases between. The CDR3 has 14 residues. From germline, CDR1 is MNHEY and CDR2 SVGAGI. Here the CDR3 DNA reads TGTGCCAGCAGTTACGTCTCGTTCGGAGAGACCCAGTACTTC. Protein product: CASSYVSFGETQYF.

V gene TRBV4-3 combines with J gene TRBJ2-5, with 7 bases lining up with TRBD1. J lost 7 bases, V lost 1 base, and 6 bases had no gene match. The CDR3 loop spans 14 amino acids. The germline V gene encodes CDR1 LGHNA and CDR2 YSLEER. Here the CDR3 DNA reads TGCGCCAGCAGCCAAGCGGGACAGACAGGGACCCAGTACTTC. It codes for CASSQAGQTGTQYF.

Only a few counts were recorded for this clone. The CDR3 bases are TGTGCCAGTAGTATTGGACAGGGCCCAGATACGCAGTATTTT. Its translation: CASSIGQGPDTQYF. The chain has TRBV19 and TRBJ2-3, with 8 bases aligning to TRBD1. Trimming cost V 3 bases and J 4 bases; bases outside gene matches: 3. This CDR3 has 14 residues. Germline values: CDR1 LNHDA, CDR2 SQIVND (reference sequence).

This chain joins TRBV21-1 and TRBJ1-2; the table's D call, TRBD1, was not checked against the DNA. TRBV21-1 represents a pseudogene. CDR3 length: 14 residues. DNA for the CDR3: TGTGCCAGCATTGGACAGGGCAAAAACTATGGCTACACCTTC. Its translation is CASIGQGKNYGYTF.

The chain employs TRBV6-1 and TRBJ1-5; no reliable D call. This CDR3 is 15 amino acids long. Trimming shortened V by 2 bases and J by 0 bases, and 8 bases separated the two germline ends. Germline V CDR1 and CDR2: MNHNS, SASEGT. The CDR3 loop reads CASSEPGNSNQPQHF. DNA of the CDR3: TGTGCCAGCAGTGAACCAGGCAATAGCAATCAGCCCCAGCATTTT.

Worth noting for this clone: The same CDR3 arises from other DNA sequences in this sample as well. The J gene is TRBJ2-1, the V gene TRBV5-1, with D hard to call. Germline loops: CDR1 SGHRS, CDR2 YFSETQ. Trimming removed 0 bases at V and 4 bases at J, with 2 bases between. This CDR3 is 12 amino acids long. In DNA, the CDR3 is TGCGCCAGCAGCTTGGCTTACAATGAGCAGTTCTTC. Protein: CASSLAYNEQFF.

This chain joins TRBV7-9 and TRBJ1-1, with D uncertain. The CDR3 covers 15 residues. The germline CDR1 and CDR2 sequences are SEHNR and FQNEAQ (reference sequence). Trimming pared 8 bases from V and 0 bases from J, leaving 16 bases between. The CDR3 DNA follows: TGTGCCAGCCGATCTGCCTCCGGGTTGAACACTGAAGCTTTCTTT. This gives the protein CASRSASGLNTEAFF.

CDR3 region: CASRHRNGGDTEAFF. CDR3 sequence (DNA): TGTGCCAGCAGACACCGTAATGGGGGCGACACTGAAGCTTTCTTT. This chain uses TRBV11-2 with TRBJ1-1, with D tentatively TRBD1 (6 bases). The V gene's germline CDR1 is SGHAT and CDR2 FQNNGV. V lost 6 bases and J 3 bases, leaving 17 bases between the germline ends. The CDR3 is made up of 15 amino acids. The full variable domain, with the rest looked up from reference TRBV11-2 and TRBJ1-1, is EAGVAQSPRYKIIEKRQSVAFWCNPISGHATLYWYQQILGQGPKLLIQFQNNGVVDDSQLPKDRFSAERLKGVDSTLKIQPAKLEDSAVYLCASRHRNGGDTEAFFGQGTRLTVV.

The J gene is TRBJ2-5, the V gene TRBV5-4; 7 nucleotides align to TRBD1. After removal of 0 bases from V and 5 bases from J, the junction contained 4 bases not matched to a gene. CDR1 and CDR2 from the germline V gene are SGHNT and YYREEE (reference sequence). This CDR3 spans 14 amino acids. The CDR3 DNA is TGTGCCAGCAGCTTGGCATCCAGGGGGGAGACCCAGTACTTC. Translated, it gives CASSLASRGETQYF.

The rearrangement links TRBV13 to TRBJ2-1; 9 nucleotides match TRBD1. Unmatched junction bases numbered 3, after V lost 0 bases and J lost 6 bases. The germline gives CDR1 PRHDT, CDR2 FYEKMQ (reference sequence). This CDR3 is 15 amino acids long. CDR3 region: CASSLGQGASNEQFF. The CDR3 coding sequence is TGTGCCAGCAGCTTAGGACAGGGGGCGTCCAATGAGCAGTTCTTC. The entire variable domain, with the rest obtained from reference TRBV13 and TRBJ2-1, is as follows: AAGVIQSPRHLIKEKRETATLKCYPIPRHDTVYWYQQGPGQDPQFLISFYEKMQSDKGSIPDRFSAQQFSDYHSELNMSSLELGDSALYFCASSLGQGASNEQFFGPGTRLTVL.

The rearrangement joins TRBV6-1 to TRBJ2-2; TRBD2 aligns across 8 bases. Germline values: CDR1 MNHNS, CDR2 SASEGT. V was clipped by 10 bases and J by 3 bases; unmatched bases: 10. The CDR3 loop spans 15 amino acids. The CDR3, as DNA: TGTGCCACTCTTGCGGGGGGCTATTACACCGGGGAGCTGTTTTTT. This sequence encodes CATLAGGYYTGELFF.

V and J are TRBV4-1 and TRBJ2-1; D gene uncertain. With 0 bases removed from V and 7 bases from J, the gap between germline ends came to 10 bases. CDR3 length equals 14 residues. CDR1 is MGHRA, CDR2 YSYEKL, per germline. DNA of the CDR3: TGCGCCAGCAGCCAAGAGTTCAGGTCTAATGAGCAGTTCTTC. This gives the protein CASSQEFRSNEQFF.